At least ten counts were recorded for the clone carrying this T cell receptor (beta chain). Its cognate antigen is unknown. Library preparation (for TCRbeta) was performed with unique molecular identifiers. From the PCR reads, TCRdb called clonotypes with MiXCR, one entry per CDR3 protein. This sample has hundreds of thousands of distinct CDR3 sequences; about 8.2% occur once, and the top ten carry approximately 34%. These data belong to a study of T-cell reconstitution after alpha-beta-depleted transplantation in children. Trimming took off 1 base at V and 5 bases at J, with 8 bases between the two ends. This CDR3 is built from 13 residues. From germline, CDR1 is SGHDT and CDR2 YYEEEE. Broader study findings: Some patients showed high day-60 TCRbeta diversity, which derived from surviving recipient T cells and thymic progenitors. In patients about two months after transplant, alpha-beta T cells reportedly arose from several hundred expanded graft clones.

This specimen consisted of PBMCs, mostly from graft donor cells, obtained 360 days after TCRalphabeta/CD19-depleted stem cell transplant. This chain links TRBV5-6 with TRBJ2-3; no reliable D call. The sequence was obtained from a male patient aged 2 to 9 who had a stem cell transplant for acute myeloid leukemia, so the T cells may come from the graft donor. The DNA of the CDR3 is TGTGCCAGCAGCTTGATTCTGGTAGATACGCAGTATTTT. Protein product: CASSLILVDTQYF.